Presented here are 8 T cell receptor beta chains from one specimen sequenced in a study of cytomegalovirus exposure and HLA in healthy donors. The PCR used 60 Vbeta and 13 Jbeta primers. Assay: immunoSEQ multiplex PCR; the TCRdb copy retains only in-frame clones and omits some. The top ten hold around 1.7% of the sample, which has 200,000 to 250,000 clones, 65% to 85% seen once. Sequenced: PBMCs. These receptors were obtained from a man aged 50 or older in good health and CMV-seronegative.

This chain joins TRBV5-1 and TRBJ2-5; TRBD1 matches 7 bases. There are 14 residues in the CDR3. Germline CDR1 SGHRS, CDR2 YFSETQ. With V trimmed by 5 bases and J by 0 bases, 4 bases remained unmatched. The CDR3 spells CASRRQGDQETQYF. The DNA of the CDR3 is TGCGCCAGCAGACGACAGGGTGACCAAGAGACCCAGTACTTC.

This chain links TRBV19 with TRBJ2-1; 10 bases are shared with TRBD1. J lost 4 bases, V lost 6 bases, and 9 bases had no gene match. There are 16 residues in the CDR3. Germline loops: CDR1 LNHDA, CDR2 SQIVND (reference sequence). CDR3 nucleotides: TGTGCCAGTAGAGACTATCCGGGACAGGGGTACAATGAGCAGTTCTTC. Translating gives CASRDYPGQGYNEQFF.

This sequence joins TRBV6-5 and TRBJ1-4; perhaps TRBD1 as D (6 bases). V gave up 6 bases and J gave up 11 bases, with 16 bases separating them. Germline V lookup: CDR1 MNHEY, CDR2 SVGAGI. CDR3 size: 13 residues. The DNA for the CDR3 is TGTGCCAGCAGACTACCGGCAGGGGAGAAACTGTTTTTT. The encoded protein is CASRLPAGEKLFF.

The gene calls are TRBV5-1 and TRBJ1-5; a weak D match, TRBD1 (5 bases). In germline, CDR1 is SGHRS, CDR2 YFSETQ. Deletions cut 0 bases from V and 6 bases from J, with 10 bases between. The CDR3 has 14 amino acids. The CDR3 spells CASSLAQGGQPQHF. The CDR3 DNA reads as TGCGCCAGCAGCTTGGCCCAGGGAGGTCAGCCCCAGCATTTT.

The J gene is TRBJ1-1, the V gene TRBV4-1; no clear D gene. V dropped 1 base and J dropped 4 bases, with 13 bases sitting between them. CDR3 length: 15 residues. Germline CDR1 reads MGHRA; CDR2 reads YSYEKL. This CDR3 is CASSQVSGGGTEAFF. Here the CDR3 DNA reads TGCGCCAGCAGCCAAGTCTCTGGTGGAGGCACTGAAGCTTTCTTT.

V gene TRBV6-5 combines with J gene TRBJ2-3; TRBD1 is a possible D gene (7 bases). V was pared by 8 bases and J by 5 bases, with 14 bases between. There are 13 residues in the CDR3. Germline CDR1 reads MNHEY; CDR2 reads SVGAGI. The CDR3 sequence is CASRQGGEDTQYF. The DNA of the CDR3 is TGTGCCAGCCGCCAGGGGGGAGAAGATACGCAGTATTTT.

This clone came up a few times. The V and J genes are TRBV9 and TRBJ2-1; 8 bases fit TRBD2. J was trimmed by 4 bases and V by 0 bases; bases with no gene match: 9. Germline V CDR1 and CDR2: SGDLS, YYNGEE. The CDR3 length is 17 residues. CDR3: CASSVGTSSGSYNEQFF. CDR3 DNA sequence: TGTGCCAGCAGCGTAGGTACGTCTAGCGGGTCTTACAATGAGCAGTTCTTC.

The chain has TRBV6-5 and TRBJ2-4; the match to TRBD2 covers 10 bases. The CDR3 extends over 15 amino acids. Germline V gene data show CDR1 as MNHEY and CDR2 as SVGAGI. The ends lost 4 bases at V and 7 bases at J; junction bases unmatched: 7. The CDR3 sequence is CASSSLSGRANIQYF. DNA for the CDR3: TGTGCCAGCAGTTCCCTGAGCGGGAGGGCCAACATTCAGTACTTC.